The sequence of this T cell receptor beta chain was determined in a study of circulating CD8 cells and anti-PD-1 response in melanoma. As for the study in general: Non-responders showed stable or progressive disease; responders showed complete or partial response.

V shed 1 base, J shed 4 bases, and the junction held 3 bases outside the gene matches. The CDR3 length is 14 residues. Per the germline V gene, CDR1 is SGHTA and CDR2 is FQGNSA. The QIAseq Immune Repertoire TCR panel built the libraries from around 15 ng of total RNA. One entry per CDR3 protein, called by TCRdb with MiXCR from the reads. The data hold several hundred distinct CDR3 sequences, with approximately 5% observed a single time. Four subsets defined by PD-1 and/or TIGIT were sorted from live CD3+CD8+TCRalphabeta+ cells. This clonotype counts as large. Here the sequenced sample was CD8+ T cells from PBMCs, taken at baseline or after one month of anti-PD-1 therapy (not recorded which). The chain is built from TRBV7-2 and TRBJ2-5; 7 bases align to TRBD2. The receptor's source is a human donor with melanoma. The CDR3 sequence: CASSLVWGGETQYF. The CDR3 DNA follows: TGTGCCAGCAGCTTAGTTTGGGGGGGAGAGACCCAGTACTTC.